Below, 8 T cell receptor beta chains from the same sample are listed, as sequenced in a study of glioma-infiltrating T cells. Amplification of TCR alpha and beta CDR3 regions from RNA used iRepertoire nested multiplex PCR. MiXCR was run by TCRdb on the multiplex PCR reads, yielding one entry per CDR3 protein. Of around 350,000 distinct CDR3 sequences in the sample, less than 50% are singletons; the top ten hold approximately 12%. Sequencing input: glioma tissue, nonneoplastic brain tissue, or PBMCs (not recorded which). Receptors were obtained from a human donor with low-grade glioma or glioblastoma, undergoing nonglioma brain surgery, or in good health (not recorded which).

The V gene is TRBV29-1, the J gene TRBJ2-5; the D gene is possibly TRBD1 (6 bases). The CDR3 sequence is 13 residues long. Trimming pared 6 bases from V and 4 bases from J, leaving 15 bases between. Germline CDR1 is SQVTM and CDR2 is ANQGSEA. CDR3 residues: CSVDRGKRETQYF. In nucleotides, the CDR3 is TGCAGCGTGGATAGGGGGAAAAGAGAGACCCAGTACTTC.

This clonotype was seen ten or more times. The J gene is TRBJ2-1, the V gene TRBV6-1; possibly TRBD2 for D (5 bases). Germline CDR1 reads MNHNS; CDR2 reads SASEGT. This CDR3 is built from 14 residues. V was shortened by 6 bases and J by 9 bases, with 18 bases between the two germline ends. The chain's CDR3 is CASSLRWASSEQFF. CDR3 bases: TGTGCCAGCAGCTTAAGGTGGGCTAGCAGTGAGCAGTTCTTC.

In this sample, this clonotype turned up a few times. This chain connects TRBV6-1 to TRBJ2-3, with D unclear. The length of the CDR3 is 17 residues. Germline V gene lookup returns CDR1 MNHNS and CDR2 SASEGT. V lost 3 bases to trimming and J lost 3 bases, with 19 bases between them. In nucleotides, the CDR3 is TGTGCCAGCAGTGAGTCCCCATCTATCTGGCCTACAGATACGCAGTATTTT. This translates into CASSESPSIWPTDTQYF.

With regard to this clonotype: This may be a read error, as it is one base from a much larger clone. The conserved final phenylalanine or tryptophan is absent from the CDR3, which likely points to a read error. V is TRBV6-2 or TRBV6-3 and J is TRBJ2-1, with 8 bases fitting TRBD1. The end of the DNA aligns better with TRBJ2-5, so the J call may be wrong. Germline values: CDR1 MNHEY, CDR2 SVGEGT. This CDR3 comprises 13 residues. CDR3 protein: CASSYDRGQTQYL. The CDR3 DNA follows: TGTGCCAGCAGTTACGACAGGGGTCAGACCCAGTACTTA.

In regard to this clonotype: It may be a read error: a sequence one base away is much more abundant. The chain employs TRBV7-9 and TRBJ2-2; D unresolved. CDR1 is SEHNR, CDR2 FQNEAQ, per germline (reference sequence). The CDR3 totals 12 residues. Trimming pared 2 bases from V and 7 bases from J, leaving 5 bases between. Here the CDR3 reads CASSLPIGELFF. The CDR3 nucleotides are TGTGCCAGCAGCTTACCGATCGGGGAGCTGTTTTTT.

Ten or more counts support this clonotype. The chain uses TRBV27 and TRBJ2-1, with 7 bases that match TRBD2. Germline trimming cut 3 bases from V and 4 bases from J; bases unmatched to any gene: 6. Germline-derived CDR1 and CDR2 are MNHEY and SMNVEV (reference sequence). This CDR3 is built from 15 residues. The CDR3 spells CASSLIGGRYNEQFF. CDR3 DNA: TGTGCCAGCAGTTTGATCGGCGGGAGATACAATGAGCAGTTCTTC.

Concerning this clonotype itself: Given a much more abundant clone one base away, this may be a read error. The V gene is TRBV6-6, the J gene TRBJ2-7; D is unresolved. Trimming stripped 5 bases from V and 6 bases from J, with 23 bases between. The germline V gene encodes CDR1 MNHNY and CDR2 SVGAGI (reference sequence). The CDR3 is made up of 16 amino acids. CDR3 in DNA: TGTGCCAGCAGTCCCTCCGCTCTGGGCTCTAAATCCGAGCAGTACTTC. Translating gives CASSPSALGSKSEQYF.

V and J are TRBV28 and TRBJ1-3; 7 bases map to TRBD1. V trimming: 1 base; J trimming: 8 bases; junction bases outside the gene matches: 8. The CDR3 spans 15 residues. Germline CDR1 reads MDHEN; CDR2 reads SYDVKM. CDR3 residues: CASSLSQGEEDTIYF. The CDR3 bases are TGTGCCAGCAGTTTATCTCAGGGGGAGGAAGACACCATATATTTT. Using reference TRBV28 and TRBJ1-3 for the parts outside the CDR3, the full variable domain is DVKVTQSSRYLVKRTGEKVFLECVQDMDHENMFWYRQDPGLGLRLIYFSYDVKMKEKGDIPEGYSVSREKKERFSLILESASTNQTSMYLCASSLSQGEEDTIYFGEGSWLTVV.